What follows is one T cell receptor (beta chain) and its context. This sample is drawn from a study of blood T cell repertoires in COVID-19. As for the study in general: PBMCs, B-cell-depleted T cells, or T cells provided the cDNA or gDNA that made up the material.

Under the authors' procedure: Amplification from reference gene primers served as the basis for estimated nucleated cell counts. Profiling relied on immunoSEQ multiplex PCR, and the TCRdb table lists in-frame clones only, not all of them. Clonal size and the V and J genes are those of that table, whereas D and trimming came from the DNA. Among 200,000 to 250,000 clones listed, about 82% were seen once. The TCR was taken from a man older than 75 with acute or convalescent COVID-19. The specimen sequenced was peripheral blood.

The CDR3 region is CASSIDRTTVPYGYTF. CDR3 bases: TGTGCCAGTAGTATAGATCGAACGACAGTCCCGTATGGCTACACCTTC. This sequence joins TRBV19 and TRBJ1-2; D is possibly TRBD1 (5 bases). The CDR3 runs to 16 residues. Germline CDR1 is LNHDA and CDR2 is SQIVND (reference sequence). V dropped 0 bases and J dropped 5 bases, with 16 bases sitting between them.